Listed below are T cell receptor beta chains from one sample, sequenced in a study of blood T cell repertoires in COVID-19. Method: immunoSEQ multiplex PCR; TCRdb's copy keeps in-frame clones and lacks some. The sample has around 230,000 clones; around 85% are singletons. The specimen was peripheral blood. Receptor source: a man in his forties with acute or convalescent COVID-19. Each CDR3 is given with its conserved first and last residue. A D gene is named only where the DNA matches it firmly. Size is omitted from some rows. Given values are once, few, many or a class for expanded clones.

clone size,D gene,V gene,J gene,CDR3 protein,CDR3 DNA
NA,NA,TRBV11-2,TRBJ2-1,CASRYRGTEQFF,TGTGCCAGCAGGTACCGGGGGACGGAGCAGTTCTTC
NA,NA,TRBV24-1,TRBJ2-3,CATSDSWTSTSTDTQYF,TGTGCCACCAGTGATTCCTGGACATCCACTAGCACAGATACGCAGTATTTT
NA,NA,TRBV28,TRBJ1-5,CASSSTGRAQHF,TGTGCCAGCAGTTCAACGGGCAGGGCCCAGCATTTT
NA,NA,TRBV28,TRBJ1-2,CASSKEGGYGYTF,TGTGCCAGCAGTAAGGAGGGGGGGTATGGCTACACCTTC
NA,TRBD1,TRBV6-2/TRBV6-3,TRBJ2-7,CASSYVPFPQGATGTLYF,TGTGCCAGCAGTTATGTCCCGTTCCCACAGGGGGCGACGGGGACATTGTACTTC
once,NA,TRBV6-5,TRBJ1-4,CASSSSVTNEKLFF,TGTGCCAGCAGTTCCAGCGTGACTAATGAAAAACTGTTTTTT
NA,NA,TRBV18,TRBJ2-3,CASSPPAGVISDTQYF,TGTGCCAGCTCACCACCAGCAGGGGTGATTTCAGATACGCAGTATTTT
NA,NA,TRBV7-9,TRBJ2-1,CASSLGLGPQDGEQFF,TGTGCCAGCAGCTTAGGCCTGGGGCCCCAGGATGGTGAGCAGTTCTTC
NA,NA,TRBV9,TRBJ2-1,CASSVPEERAWGLEQFF,TGTGCCAGCAGTGTCCCGGAGGAGCGGGCCTGGGGGTTGGAGCAGTTCTTC
NA,NA,TRBV5-5,TRBJ1-3,CASSFDYSGNTIYF,TGTGCCAGCAGCTTTGACTACTCTGGAAACACCATATATTTT
NA,NA,TRBV30,TRBJ2-1,CAWSVEGGEQFF,TGTGCCTGGAGTGTAGAGGGCGGGGAGCAGTTCTTC
NA,NA,TRBV4-1,TRBJ2-7,CASSQESRGSYEQYF,TGCGCCAGCAGCCAAGAGTCGAGGGGGAGCTACGAGCAGTACTTC
NA,NA,TRBV7-2,TRBJ2-7,CASSSSPTHSSYEQYF,TGTGCCAGCAGCTCCTCGCCCACCCATAGCTCCTACGAGCAGTACTTC
NA,NA,TRBV5-6,TRBJ1-1,CASSPLLESVLTEAFF,TGTGCCAGCAGCCCCCTCTTAGAGTCCGTTCTGACTGAAGCTTTCTTT
once,NA,TRBV5-1,TRBJ1-5,CASSYGGAQPQHF,TGCGCCAGCAGCTATGGCGGGGCTCAGCCCCAGCATTTT
NA,NA,TRBV7-9,TRBJ1-5,CASSLVGQGNNQPQHF,TGTGCCAGCAGCTTAGTCGGGCAGGGAAACAATCAGCCCCAGCATTTT
NA,NA,TRBV5-1,TRBJ2-1,CASSLAGEVNEQFF,TGCGCCAGCAGCTTGGCCGGGGAAGTGAATGAGCAGTTCTTC
NA,NA,TRBV6-1,TRBJ1-5,CASSEDRYSNQPQHF,TGTGCCAGCAGTGAAGACAGGTATAGCAATCAGCCCCAGCATTTT
once,NA,TRBV21-1,TRBJ2-4,CASSAGQGVEAKNIQYF,TGTGCCAGCAGCGCGGGACAGGGGGTCGAAGCCAAAAACATTCAGTACTTC
NA,TRBD2,TRBV7-6,TRBJ2-1,CASSPGTSGRAGEQFF,TGTGCCAGCAGCCCAGGGACTAGCGGGAGGGCCGGTGAGCAGTTCTTC
NA,NA,TRBV4-3,TRBJ1-1,CASSQEGSGIEAFF,TGCGCCAGCAGCCAAGAAGGGTCAGGGATTGAAGCTTTCTTT
NA,NA,TRBV7-2,TRBJ2-5,CASSATLAFQETQYF,TGTGCCAGCAGCGCGACTCTAGCGTTCCAAGAGACCCAGTACTTC
NA,NA,TRBV2,TRBJ2-7,CASTSTAYEQYF,TGTGCCAGCACCTCGACAGCCTACGAGCAGTACTTC
NA,NA,TRBV11-2,TRBJ1-1,CASSFARSGTEAFF,TGTGCCAGCAGCTTTGCAAGGTCGGGTACTGAAGCTTTCTTT
NA,TRBD2,TRBV27,TRBJ2-7,CASSLGPSGTTYEQYF,TGTGCCAGCAGTTTAGGGCCTAGCGGGACGACCTACGAGCAGTACTTC
NA,TRBD2,TRBV3-1/TRBV3-2,TRBJ2-1,CASRESGSSYNEQFF,TGTGCCAGCAGAGAAAGCGGGAGTTCCTACAATGAGCAGTTCTTC
NA,NA,TRBV7-3,TRBJ2-7,CASSLRAGPSYEQYF,TGTGCCAGCAGCTTAAGGGCGGGCCCTTCCTACGAGCAGTACTTC
once,TRBD1,TRBV6-5,TRBJ2-7,CASGQTGLPYEQYF,TGTGCCAGCGGTCAGACAGGGCTCCCCTACGAGCAGTACTTC
NA,TRBD1,TRBV5-1,TRBJ2-7,CASSWTRTGGISYEQYF,TGCGCCAGCAGCTGGACCCGGACAGGGGGAATTTCCTACGAGCAGTACTTC
NA,TRBD1,TRBV28,TRBJ2-7,CASSKTGGAYEQYF,TGTGCCAGCAGCAAGACAGGGGGAGCCTACGAGCAGTACTTC
NA,TRBD2,TRBV11-3,TRBJ2-3,CASSRLAGGSTDTQYF,TGTGCCAGCAGTCGACTAGCGGGAGGAAGCACAGATACGCAGTATTTT
NA,TRBD1,TRBV6-4,TRBJ2-3,CASSETGMMGTDTQYF,TGTGCCAGCAGTGAGACAGGGATGATGGGAACAGATACGCAGTATTTT
NA,TRBD2,TRBV4-1,TRBJ2-3,CASSQPPGGLAGAWGTDTQYF,TGCGCCAGCAGCCAACCTCCGGGGGGACTAGCGGGGGCATGGGGCACAGATACGCAGTATTTT
NA,TRBD1,TRBV3-1/TRBV3-2,TRBJ1-1,CASSPGTASEAFF,TGTGCCAGCAGCCCCGGGACAGCCTCCGAAGCTTTCTTT
NA,NA,TRBV19,TRBJ2-7,CASRRPGGDEQYF,TGTGCCAGTAGGCGCCCGGGGGGCGACGAGCAGTACTTC
NA,NA,TRBV6-5,TRBJ1-5,CASRQRGGYQPQHF,TGTGCCAGCAGACAAAGGGGGGGCTATCAGCCCCAGCATTTT